This entry concerns a single T cell receptor (beta chain). V lost 4 bases and J lost 5; bases outside the gene matches: 6. The germline CDR1 and CDR2 sequences are KGHSH and LQKENI. The CDR3 has 14 residues. This entry belongs to a study of blood T cell repertoires in COVID-19. Authors' processing steps: The assay estimated nucleated cells by amplifying reference gene primers. The repertoire was sequenced with immunoSEQ multiplex PCR; TCRdb's copy has only in-frame clones and lacks some. That table is the source of V, J and clone size, and D and trimming were worked out from the DNA. The sample lists 90,000 to 120,000 clones; more than 70% were seen once.

The chain recombines TRBV18 with TRBJ2-5, with TRBD1 matching over 8 bases. The sample taken for sequencing was peripheral blood. The source is a man aged 35-49 years with active or convalescent COVID-19. In DNA form, the CDR3 reads TGTGCCAGCTCACAAGTGGACAGGGTGGAGACCCAGTACTTC. It translates to CASSQVDRVETQYF. The complete variable domain, with remaining parts taken from reference TRBV18 and TRBJ2-5, reads NAGVMQNPRHLVRRRGQEARLRCSPMKGHSHVYWYRQLPEEGLKFMVYLQKENIIDESGMPKERFSAEFPKEGPSILRIQQVVRGDSAAYFCASSQVDRVETQYFGPGTRLLVL.